This T cell receptor beta chain was profiled in a study of blood T cell repertoires in COVID-19. Overall study context: COVID-19 samples collected from the United States, Italy and Spain covered acute and convalescent phases. Sources were T cells, B-cell-depleted T cells, or PBMCs; the material itself was cDNA or gDNA.

Authors' methods: Cell counts per sample came from amplifying reference gene primers. TCRdb's table, derived via immunoSEQ multiplex PCR, lists solely in-frame clones and lacks some. V and J calls and clone size come straight from that table; D and trimming were deduced from the DNA. This sample has some 80,000 clones, with 79% found just once. The CDR3 spans 15 residues. The germline V gene has CDR1 SGHRS and CDR2 YFSETQ. J gave up 3 bases and V 3 bases, and 3 bases lay outside the gene matches. This clonotype originated in a woman older than 75 with active or convalescent COVID-19. V and J are TRBV5-1 and TRBJ1-5, with 10 nucleotides matching TRBD1. Specimen: peripheral blood. CDR3 loop: CASSSGTGDNQPQHF. The CDR3 bases are TGCGCCAGCAGCTCCGGGACAGGGGACAATCAGCCCCAGCATTTT.